A single sample gave rise to the 26 T cell receptor beta chains below, sequenced in a study of shared clonotypes between healthy human individuals (dated by TCRdb to 2018 to 2021). Library prep was done by the immunoSEQ multiplex PCR assay. Drawn from immuneACCESS, this table holds only the in-frame rearrangements with V and J called that TCRdb kept. Clones are partly lost; checked studies trace under half to an unresolved V gene and leave the rest unexplained. A total of about 2.4 million clones appear in this sample, 80% to 95% of them only once. The ten most abundant clones make up about 0.38% of the sample. The sequenced material came from naive CD4+ T cells from PBMCs. This specimen's cell subset or site label, interpreted: CD45RA+ positively selected. The origin of the receptors is a man younger than 35 in good health. Some clones in this sample may be carry-over from other donors' samples.

This sequence joins TRBV5-4 and TRBJ1-1; D gene uncertain. Germline values: CDR1 SGHNT, CDR2 YYREEE (reference sequence). The CDR3 totals 16 residues. Trimming pared 0 bases from V and 3 bases from J, leaving 15 bases between. The chain's CDR3 is CASSLENTRGHTEAFF. CDR3 nucleotides: TGTGCCAGCAGCTTGGAGAACACCCGAGGGCACACTGAAGCTTTCTTT.

The chain carries TRBV6-6 and TRBJ1-3; D is uncertain. The CDR3 runs 15 residues. CDR1 is MNHNY and CDR2 is SVGAGI in the germline V gene (reference sequence). With 9 bases removed from V and 0 bases from J, the gap between germline ends came to 15 bases. Here the CDR3 DNA reads TGTGCCAGTCTCACTGGGTCTTACTCTGGAAACACCATATATTTT. Translating gives CASLTGSYSGNTIYF.

The chain carries TRBV7-9 and TRBJ1-5; 7 bases are a match to TRBD1. After removal of 5 bases from V and 4 bases from J, the junction contained 5 bases not matched to a gene. Germline V CDR1 and CDR2: SEHNR, FQNEAQ (reference sequence). The CDR3 has 14 residues. Written as DNA, the CDR3 is TGTGCCAGCAGCCAGACAGGGCCTAATCAGCCCCAGCATTTT. Protein: CASSQTGPNQPQHF.

The genes are TRBV29-1 and TRBJ2-1, with TRBD1 as a possible D gene (5 bases). Trimming removed 1 base from V and 5 bases from J, with 15 bases in between. The CDR3 loop spans 15 amino acids. Germline loops: CDR1 SQVTM, CDR2 ANQGSEA. CDR3 in DNA: TGCAGCGTTGAAGGCTTGCAGGGTCGAAACAATGAGCAGTTCTTC. Translation: CSVEGLQGRNNEQFF.

This sequence joins TRBV27 and TRBJ1-4, with TRBD1 matching 10 bases. This CDR3 has 17 residues. The germline V gene encodes CDR1 MNHEY and CDR2 SMNVEV (reference sequence). J was trimmed by 3 bases and V by 6 bases; bases with no gene match: 10. The CDR3 region is CASRGLGQGKANEKLFF. The CDR3 bases are TGTGCCAGCAGGGGCCTGGGACAGGGGAAAGCTAATGAAAAACTGTTTTTT. Full variable domain (missing parts from reference TRBV27 and TRBJ1-4): EAQVTQNPRYLITVTGKKLTVTCSQNMNHEYMSWYRQDPGLGLRQIYYSMNVEVTDKGDVPEGYKVSRKEKRNFPLILESPSPNQTSLYFCASRGLGQGKANEKLFFGSGTQLSVL.

This chain links TRBV19 with TRBJ1-2; D gene uncertain. V gave up 5 bases and J gave up 2 bases, with 15 bases separating them. The germline V gene encodes CDR1 LNHDA and CDR2 SQIVND (reference sequence). The CDR3 totals 15 residues. The CDR3 here is CASSSARAPNYGYTF. CDR3 bases: TGTGCCAGTAGTTCGGCAAGGGCACCAAACTATGGCTACACCTTC.

The V call is TRBV5-1, the J call TRBJ1-1; D unclear. The V gene lost 3 bases and the J gene lost 0 bases, with 12 bases spanning the gap. Germline CDR1 and CDR2: SGHRS and YFSETQ. The length of the CDR3 is 15 residues. The CDR3 here is CASSWNGPMNTEAFF. CDR3 DNA: TGCGCCAGCAGCTGGAACGGACCGATGAACACTGAAGCTTTCTTT.

This chain links TRBV6-1 with TRBJ2-7; D call uncertain. The V gene lost 8 bases and the J gene lost 3 bases, with 11 bases spanning the gap. Germline V lookup: CDR1 MNHNS, CDR2 SASEGT. CDR3 length: 12 residues. The CDR3 DNA reads as TGTGCCAGCGGCCCGACTGTCTACGAGCAGTACTTC. Its protein product is CASGPTVYEQYF.

J is TRBJ1-3 and V is TRBV28, with 10 positions matching TRBD1. The CDR3 covers 16 residues. Germline CDR1 MDHEN, CDR2 SYDVKM. Unmatched junction bases numbered 9, after V lost 4 bases and J lost 6 bases. Here the CDR3 DNA reads TGTGCCAGCAGTTCTTGGACAGGGGGAAGGGAAAACACCATATATTTT. Encoded protein: CASSSWTGGRENTIYF.

The CDR3 reads CASSPSGLSYEQYF. CDR3 in DNA: TGTGCCAGCAGCCCTAGTGGTCTCTCCTACGAGCAGTACTTC. The gene calls are TRBV6-5 and TRBJ2-5; D is unclear. The DNA end favors TRBJ2-7, so the J call may be wrong. The CDR3 is made up of 14 amino acids. The germline gives CDR1 MNHEY, CDR2 SVGAGI.

The V and J genes are TRBV19 and TRBJ2-7; TRBD1 agrees at 9 bases. There are 15 residues in the CDR3. Germline-derived CDR1 and CDR2 are LNHDA and SQIVND (reference sequence). The V gene end was trimmed by 4 bases and the J gene end by 4 bases; junction bases not matched to a gene: 8. The CDR3 DNA reads TGTGCCAGTAGTAAGGTGGGACAGGGAGGATACGAGCAGTACTTC. It yields the protein CASSKVGQGGYEQYF.

This chain uses TRBV5-1 with TRBJ2-1; TRBD1 aligns across 9 bases. Looked up from germline, CDR1 is SGHRS and CDR2 is YFSETQ. This CDR3 is 13 amino acids long. J lost 5 bases, V lost 5 bases, and 2 bases had no gene match. The CDR3 here is CASRGTGNNEQFF. CDR3 coding DNA: TGCGCCAGCAGGGGGACAGGGAACAATGAGCAGTTCTTC.

The rearrangement links TRBV28 to TRBJ1-1; D gene uncertain. This CDR3 is built from 12 residues. The germline CDR1 and CDR2 sequences are MDHEN and SYDVKM. V dropped 6 bases and J dropped 6 bases, with 11 bases sitting between them. CDR3 nucleotides: TGTGCCAGCAGACAAGGAGCCGCTGAAGCTTTCTTT. This translates into CASRQGAAEAFF.

About this clone: The junction departs from germline at one end; a sequencing error may be responsible. The chain uses TRBV9 and TRBJ2-3; 8 bases match TRBD2. The germline V gene has CDR1 SGDLS and CDR2 YYNGEE. The CDR3 consists of 13 residues. The CDR3 sequence is CASNVRGGDTQYF. The DNA for the CDR3 is TGTGCCAGCAACGTACGGGGGGGAGATACGCAGTATTTT.

The V and J genes are TRBV6-5 and TRBJ2-7; D gene ambiguous. V was shortened by 6 bases and J by 2 bases, with 11 bases between the two germline ends. This CDR3 has 13 residues. The germline V gene encodes CDR1 MNHEY and CDR2 SVGAGI. The CDR3 region is CASSHPRTYEQYF. The DNA for the CDR3 is TGTGCCAGCAGCCACCCGCGGACCTACGAGCAGTACTTC.

This rearrangement joins TRBV4-2 to TRBJ2-7; D remains ambiguous. This CDR3 comprises 12 residues. CDR1 and CDR2 from the germline V gene are LGHNA and YNFKEQ. Trimming stripped 0 bases from V and 5 bases from J, with 5 bases between. CDR3 DNA sequence: TGTGCCAGCAGCCAAGACCCCGACGAGCAGTACTTC. Translating gives CASSQDPDEQYF.

V and J are TRBV19 and TRBJ2-3, with TRBD2 matching over 14 bases. V lost 4 bases, J lost 1 base, and 1 base stayed unmatched. Germline V gene data show CDR1 as LNHDA and CDR2 as SQIVND (reference sequence). The CDR3 is made up of 16 amino acids. Here the CDR3 reads CASSTGLAGGTDTQYF. The DNA of the CDR3 is TGTGCCAGTAGTACGGGACTAGCGGGGGGCACAGATACGCAGTATTTT.

In the case of this clone: Other DNA variants within this sample encode the same CDR3. The rearrangement links TRBV5-1 to TRBJ1-1, with 7 bases lining up with TRBD1. With 0 bases clipped from V and 4 bases from J, the junction kept 6 bases outside the gene matches. The germline gives CDR1 SGHRS, CDR2 YFSETQ. This CDR3 has 15 residues. The chain's CDR3 is CASSLVRGLGTEAFF. CDR3 in DNA: TGCGCCAGCAGCTTGGTGAGGGGGCTGGGCACTGAAGCTTTCTTT.

V gene TRBV28 combines with J gene TRBJ1-4, with a possible D match to TRBD1 (6 bases). V dropped 7 bases and J dropped 7 bases, with 19 bases sitting between them. Germline V lookup: CDR1 MDHEN, CDR2 SYDVKM. This CDR3 region has 15 residues. CDR3: CASIPRGAGGEKLFF. The DNA of the CDR3 is TGTGCCAGCATCCCCCGGGGGGCCGGCGGTGAAAAACTGTTTTTT.

About this clone itself: One junction end does not reproduce the germline sequence, and a read error may be involved. The chain recombines TRBV29-1 with TRBJ2-1; 7 positions match TRBD2. Germline V gives CDR1 SQVTM, CDR2 ANQGSEA. The CDR3 contains 14 residues. DNA for the CDR3: TGCAGCGTGGAAGGGTGGCTAGCGGACAATGAGCAGTTCTTC. Translation: CSVEGWLADNEQFF.

The V call is TRBV7-3, the J call TRBJ1-1; perhaps TRBD1 as D (5 bases). V was trimmed by 5 bases and J by 4 bases, leaving 14 bases between them. From germline, CDR1 is SGHTA and CDR2 FQGTGA. The CDR3 covers 14 residues. CDR3 residues: CASSPRGRGTEAFF. CDR3 nucleotides: TGTGCCAGCAGCCCCCGGGGTAGGGGCACTGAAGCTTTCTTT.

V gene TRBV18 combines with J gene TRBJ1-1, with TRBD1 as a possible D gene (5 bases). Germline V gene sequence: CDR1 KGHSH, CDR2 LQKENI. CDR3 size: 14 residues. V lost 8 bases, J lost 1 base, and 14 bases lay in between. The CDR3 region is CASRTMGGNTEAFF. CDR3 DNA: TGTGCCAGCCGAACCATGGGGGGGAACACTGAAGCTTTCTTT.

The chain employs TRBV7-9 and TRBJ2-5; 10 bases line up with TRBD1. V lost 6 bases, J lost 2 bases, and 12 bases stayed unmatched. The CDR3 covers 17 residues. CDR1 and CDR2 from the germline V gene are SEHNR and FQNEAQ (reference sequence). The CDR3 is CASSYGGGTGVQETQYF. The DNA for the CDR3 is TGTGCCAGCAGTTACGGCGGGGGGACAGGGGTTCAAGAGACCCAGTACTTC.

The genes are TRBV30 and TRBJ2-1; 13 positions match TRBD2. The length of the CDR3 is 15 residues. Per germline, CDR1 GTSNPN and CDR2 SVGIG (reference sequence). J lost 7 bases, V lost 8 bases, and 11 bases had no gene match. The CDR3: CARTSGSPIGNEQFF. The CDR3 nucleotides are TGTGCCCGGACTAGCGGGAGTCCTATAGGAAATGAGCAGTTCTTC. Supplemented by reference TRBV30 and TRBJ2-1, the full variable domain reads SQTIHQWPATLVQPVGSPLSLECTVEGTSNPNLYWYRQAAGRGLQLLFYSVGIGQISSEVPQNLSASRPQDRQFILSSKKLLLSDSGFYLCARTSGSPIGNEQFFGPGTRLTVL.

This clone was counted a single time. Other DNA variants within this sample encode the same CDR3. The CDR3 nucleotides read TGTGCCAGCAGTGAAGCCCAGGGTGGCTCCTACGAGCAGTACTTC. Translating it yields CASSEAQGGSYEQYF. The chain has TRBV6-1 and TRBJ2-7; tentative D call: TRBD1 (5 bases). Germline V gene lookup returns CDR1 MNHNS and CDR2 SASEGT. Trimming removed 0 bases from V and 0 bases from J, with 9 bases in between. The CDR3 is 15 residues long.

Remarks on this clone: The same CDR3 also results from other DNA sequences found in this sample. The genes are TRBV30 and TRBJ2-1; 12 bases map to TRBD2. Per germline, CDR1 GTSNPN and CDR2 SVGIG (reference sequence). V shed 0 bases and J 8 bases; nucleotides not matched to a gene: 5. This CDR3 is built from 15 residues. CDR3 sequence: CAWSVGLAGGDEQFF. In DNA, the CDR3 is TGTGCCTGGAGTGTAGGGCTAGCGGGAGGGGATGAGCAGTTCTTC.